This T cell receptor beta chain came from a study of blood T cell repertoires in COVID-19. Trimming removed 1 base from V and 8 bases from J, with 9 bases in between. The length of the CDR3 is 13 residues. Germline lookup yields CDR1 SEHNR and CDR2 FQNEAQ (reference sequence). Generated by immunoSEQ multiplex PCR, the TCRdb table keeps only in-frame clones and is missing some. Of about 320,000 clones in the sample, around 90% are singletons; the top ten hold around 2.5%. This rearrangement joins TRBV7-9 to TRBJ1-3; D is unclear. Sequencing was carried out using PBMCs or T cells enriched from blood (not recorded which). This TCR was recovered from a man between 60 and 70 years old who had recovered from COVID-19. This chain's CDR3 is CASSLGRGYTIYF. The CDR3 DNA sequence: TGTGCCAGCAGCTTAGGGCGGGGATACACCATATATTTT.